A single sample gave rise to the 14 T cell receptor beta chains below, sequenced in a study of T cells in localized non-small cell lung cancer. Sequencing used immunoSEQ multiplex PCR; TCRdb keeps in-frame clones, though not all of them. The table records around 1,000 clones, about 38% of them present only once. The sample was normal lung tissue next to the tumor, taken before any cancer treatment. Receptors were obtained from a woman aged 40-69 years with stage II squamous cell lung carcinoma.

This sequence joins TRBV30 and TRBJ1-2, with 7 nucleotides matching TRBD1. The germline gives CDR1 GTSNPN, CDR2 SVGIG (reference sequence). V shed 8 bases, J shed 2 bases, and the junction held 8 bases outside the gene matches. The CDR3 covers 13 residues. CDR3 protein: CAGNRGLNYGYTF. CDR3 nucleotides: TGTGCCGGGAACAGGGGTTTAAACTATGGCTACACCTTC.

The rearrangement joins TRBV28 to TRBJ1-3; D is perhaps TRBD1 (5 bases). Germline loops: CDR1 MDHEN, CDR2 SYDVKM. The CDR3 spans 15 residues. Trimming took 6 bases from V and 2 from J, leaving 14 bases between them. In DNA, the CDR3 is TGTGCCAGCAGATCCAGGGAGGGCACTGGAAACACCATATATTTT. Amino acids: CASRSREGTGNTIYF.

The V gene is TRBV18, the J gene TRBJ2-3; D uncertain. This CDR3 has 15 amino acids. Germline V gene sequence: CDR1 KGHSH, CDR2 LQKENI. Trimming stripped 2 bases from V and 0 bases from J, with 9 bases between. The CDR3 bases are TGTGCCAGCTCACCAGGGTTCAACAGCACAGATACGCAGTATTTT. This sequence encodes CASSPGFNSTDTQYF.

This chain joins TRBV9 and TRBJ2-2; D is unclear. Trimming removed 5 bases at V and 6 bases at J, with 11 bases between. Germline V gene lookup returns CDR1 SGDLS and CDR2 YYNGEE. The CDR3 consists of 13 residues. In DNA, the CDR3 is TGTGCCAGCAGAGGGTCAGCAGCCGGGGAGCTGTTTTTT. Translated: CASRGSAAGELFF.

The table lists this clone with a few counts. This chain links TRBV18 with TRBJ2-2; either TRBD1 or TRBD2 may fit D (5 bases each). Germline CDR1 KGHSH, CDR2 LQKENI. This CDR3 has 14 residues. Trimming removed 3 bases from V and 6 bases from J, with 11 bases in between. CDR3 nucleotides: TGTGCCAGCTCACCGCCCGGGACCCCCGGGGAGCTGTTTTTT. The encoded protein is CASSPPGTPGELFF.

The rearrangement joins TRBV9 to TRBJ1-4, with D perhaps TRBD1 (5 bases). The V gene lost 5 bases and the J gene lost 8 bases, with 16 bases spanning the gap. In germline, CDR1 is SGDLS, CDR2 YYNGEE. CDR3 length: 14 amino acids. The CDR3 region is CASRGPGQREKLFF. In DNA, the CDR3 is TGTGCCAGCAGGGGACCTGGGCAGAGAGAAAAACTGTTTTTT. Supplemented by reference TRBV9 and TRBJ1-4, the full variable domain reads DSGVTQTPKHLITATGQRVTLRCSPRSGDLSVYWYQQSLDQGLQFLIQYYNGEERAKGNILERFSAQQFPDLHSELNLSSLELGDSALYFCASRGPGQREKLFFGSGTQLSVL.

The V call is TRBV28, the J call TRBJ1-1; 7 bases agree with TRBD1. The CDR3 extends over 13 amino acids. Per germline, CDR1 MDHEN and CDR2 SYDVKM. The trim removed 6 bases at V and 5 bases at J, leaving 6 bases unmatched. The CDR3 DNA follows: TGTGCCAGCAGCCAGACAGGGAATACTGAAGCTTTCTTT. Encoded protein: CASSQTGNTEAFF. The variable domain in full, with the rest retrieved from reference TRBV28 and TRBJ1-1, is DVKVTQSSRYLVKRTGEKVFLECVQDMDHENMFWYRQDPGLGLRLIYFSYDVKMKEKGDIPEGYSVSREKKERFSLILESASTNQTSMYLCASSQTGNTEAFFGQGTRLTVV.

This clone was counted only a few times. The rearrangement uses TRBV7-6 and TRBJ2-1, with 9 positions matching TRBD1. This CDR3 contains 15 residues. The germline CDR1 and CDR2 sequences are SGHVS and FNYEAQ. The V segment lost 7 bases and the J segment 5 bases; nucleotides outside the gene matches: 9. The CDR3 nucleotides read TGTGCCAGCATCCGGACAGGGGAAAGGGACAATGAGCAGTTCTTC. Its protein is CASIRTGERDNEQFF.

This clone turned up a few times. This chain uses TRBV18 with TRBJ1-1; tentative D call: TRBD1 (6 bases). CDR3 size: 14 residues. Germline V gene lookup returns CDR1 KGHSH and CDR2 LQKENI. Trimming pared 3 bases from V and 8 bases from J, leaving 16 bases between. CDR3 residues: CASSPSGGTLEAFF. In nucleotides, the CDR3 is TGTGCCAGCTCACCTTCGGGTGGGACATTAGAAGCTTTCTTT.

This clone turned up a few times. The rearrangement links TRBV6-8 to TRBJ2-7; 12 nucleotides align to TRBD2. The CDR3 has 15 amino acids. With V trimmed by 6 bases and J by 3 bases, 6 bases remained unmatched. Germline CDR1 and CDR2: MNHGY and SAAAGT. The CDR3 loop reads CASSSPTSGSYEQYF. In DNA, the CDR3 is TGTGCCAGCAGCTCCCCGACTAGCGGGAGCTACGAGCAGTACTTC.

J is TRBJ2-4 and V is TRBV30; TRBD1 might be the D (6 bases). Germline loops: CDR1 GTSNPN, CDR2 SVGIG (reference sequence). V lost 0 bases and J 7 bases, leaving 10 bases between the germline ends. This CDR3 has 13 amino acids. The CDR3 nucleotides are TGTGCCTGGAGTGTACAGGGTTGGAACATTCAGTACTTC. Protein product: CAWSVQGWNIQYF.

Here the CDR3 reads CAISETGRGGYTF. The CDR3 DNA is TGTGCCATCAGTGAGACTGGCAGGGGAGGCTACACCTTC. The chain has TRBV10-3 and TRBJ1-2, with a possible D match to TRBD1 (6 bases). V was trimmed by 2 bases and J by 8 bases, leaving 12 bases between them. Germline CDR1 and CDR2: ENHRY and SYGVKD. This CDR3 spans 13 amino acids.

The rearrangement links TRBV6-9 to TRBJ1-1; TRBD1 matches 9 bases. The CDR3 spans 13 residues. Germline V gene sequence: CDR1 MNHGY, CDR2 SVAAGI. The V gene end was trimmed by 6 bases and the J gene end by 8 bases; junction bases not matched to a gene: 7. CDR3 nucleotide sequence: TGTGCCAGCAGCCGACGGGGGACAGGGGAAGCTTTCTTT. Its protein product is CASSRRGTGEAFF.

This clone was counted only a few times. One end of the junction does not line up with germline, which may come from a read error. This chain uses TRBV11-3 with TRBJ2-1; 11 bases map to TRBD2. In germline, CDR1 is SGHNT, CDR2 YENEEA. The CDR3 totals 16 residues. CDR3 loop: CANSSDSGRARNEQFF. As DNA, the CDR3 is TGTGCCAACAGCTCAGATAGCGGGAGGGCCCGCAATGAGCAGTTCTTC. Together with reference TRBV11-3 and TRBJ2-1, the CDR3 gives the full variable domain: EAGVVQSPRYKIIEKKQPVAFWCNPISGHNTLYWYLQNLGQGPELLIRYENEEAVDDSQLPKDRFSAERLKGVDSTLKIQPAELGDSAVYLCANSSDSGRARNEQFFGPGTRLTVL.